A single T cell receptor (beta chain) is shown here with its context. Its cognate antigen is unknown. The germline V gene has CDR1 SNHLY and CDR2 FYNNEI. Trimming left V 2 bases short and J 6 bases short, with 8 bases between. The CDR3 sequence is 13 residues long. This record comes from a study of T-cell memory formation after mild COVID-19. Study-wide results and caveats: CD4+ contracting clones were found mainly in CM and EM, and CD8+ ones in EMRA.

TCRdb reanalysed the 5' RACE reads using MiXCR and keeps one entry per CDR3 protein. The table includes roughly 400,000 distinct CDR3 sequences, about a sixth detected once. Sequencing was done on a sample of PBMCs or a T cell subset sorted from them (not recorded which). The chain links TRBV2 to TRBJ2-4; D remains ambiguous. The sequence derives from a man younger than 30 who had mild COVID-19 (a few samples of this study predate the infection). Cell type and time point are not known. CDR3 sequence reads: CASSENQLNIQYF. The CDR3, as DNA: TGTGCCAGCAGTGAAAACCAATTAAACATTCAGTACTTC.